A single sample gave rise to the 27 T cell receptor beta chains below, sequenced in a study of shared clonotypes between healthy human individuals. In the naive CD8 group, cells lacked CD45RO and were positively selected for CCR7, so terminally differentiated effector memory CD45RA+ cells were left out. The assay was immunoSEQ multiplex PCR, and TCRdb's table has in-frame clones only and misses some. The sample consists of approximately 600,000 clones, about 95% of them appearing once. Sequencing was performed on naive CD8+ T cells sorted from blood. The receptors originated from a woman in her 30s in good health.

V is TRBV27 and J is TRBJ2-7; TRBD2 matches at 11 bases. The CDR3 runs 16 residues. Trimming cost V 5 bases and J 0 bases; bases outside gene matches: 6. Germline CDR1 and CDR2: MNHEY and SMNVEV (reference sequence). The CDR3 sequence is CASSPGTSGFSYEQYF. CDR3 sequence (DNA): TGTGCCAGCAGTCCCGGGACTAGCGGATTCTCCTACGAGCAGTACTTC.

The V gene is TRBV28, the J gene TRBJ2-5; the D call may be TRBD1 or TRBD2 (5 bases each). Germline V lookup: CDR1 MDHEN, CDR2 SYDVKM. The V end was cut by 3 bases, the J end by 5 bases, with 22 bases between. The CDR3 is 17 amino acids. CDR3 sequence reads: CASSLGPPGEGRETQYF. The DNA for the CDR3 is TGTGCCAGCAGTTTGGGGCCCCCGGGTGAGGGCCGGGAGACCCAGTACTTC.

The CDR3 region is CASSPGLAGGWYEQYF. The CDR3 region has the DNA TGTGCCAGCAGTCCGGGACTAGCGGGAGGTTGGTACGAGCAGTACTTC. The chain joins TRBV27 to TRBJ2-7; TRBD2 matches 15 bases. J lost 4 bases, V lost 5 bases, and 6 bases had no gene match. This CDR3 has 16 amino acids. Germline V lookup: CDR1 MNHEY, CDR2 SMNVEV (reference sequence).

This chain connects TRBV7-9 to TRBJ2-7, with D perhaps assigned TRBD1 or TRBD2 (6 bases each). Trimming left V 1 base short and J 3 bases short, with 10 bases between. Germline CDR1 SEHNR, CDR2 FQNEAQ (reference sequence). The CDR3 runs to 14 residues. This CDR3 reads CASSLGRGDYEQYF. The CDR3 DNA reads as TGTGCCAGCAGCTTAGGGAGGGGGGACTACGAGCAGTACTTC. Full variable domain (remainder filled in from reference TRBV7-9 and TRBJ2-7): DTGVSQNPRHKITKRGQNVTFRCDPISEHNRLYWYRQTLGQGPEFLTYFQNEAQLEKSRLLSDRFSAERPKGSFSTLEIQRTEQGDSAMYLCASSLGRGDYEQYFGPGTRLTVT.

V is TRBV5-4 and J is TRBJ1-2; D might be TRBD1 (5 bases). CDR1 and CDR2 from the germline V gene are SGHNT and YYREEE (reference sequence). Trimming stripped 2 bases from V and 4 bases from J, with 18 bases between. The CDR3 sequence is 16 residues long. CDR3 amino acids: CASSFGDSRISYGYTF. CDR3 nucleotide sequence: TGTGCCAGCAGCTTCGGTGACAGCCGAATATCCTATGGCTACACCTTC.

The chain uses TRBV19 and TRBJ2-7; D is unclear. Trimming stripped 5 bases from V and 3 bases from J, with 11 bases between. The germline gives CDR1 LNHDA, CDR2 SQIVND (reference sequence). The CDR3 is 13 amino acids. As DNA, the CDR3 is TGTGCCAGTAGTTTCGGACCTTACTACGAGCAGTACTTC. Protein product: CASSFGPYYEQYF.

In this sample, this clone turned up once. The genes are TRBV9 and TRBJ2-1; 9 nucleotides align to TRBD2. Germline lookup yields CDR1 SGDLS and CDR2 YYNGEE. After removal of 3 bases from V and 0 bases from J, the junction contained 1 base not matched to a gene. The CDR3 is 15 amino acids. The DNA of the CDR3 is TGTGCCAGCAGCGGGCGGGAGGGCTCCTACAATGAGCAGTTCTTC. Protein: CASSGREGSYNEQFF.

This chain joins TRBV19 and TRBJ2-7; tentatively, D is TRBD2 (5 bases). Trimming removed 5 bases at V and 3 bases at J, with 14 bases between. This CDR3 is built from 14 residues. CDR1 is LNHDA, CDR2 SQIVND, per germline (reference sequence). The DNA of the CDR3 is TGTGCCAGTAGTGAGGATCGGGGAGACTACGAGCAGTACTTC. Protein: CASSEDRGDYEQYF.

J is TRBJ2-1 and V is TRBV28; D perhaps matches TRBD1 (5 bases). Looked up from germline, CDR1 is MDHEN and CDR2 is SYDVKM. The CDR3 contains 17 residues. V dropped 5 bases and J dropped 2 bases, with 19 bases sitting between them. This CDR3 is CASSKWGSKTAYNEQFF. CDR3 bases: TGTGCCAGCAGTAAGTGGGGCTCGAAGACAGCCTACAATGAGCAGTTCTTC.

V and J are TRBV30 and TRBJ2-7, with D possibly TRBD2 on 6 matching bases. Germline CDR1 and CDR2: GTSNPN and SVGIG (reference sequence). CDR3 size: 15 residues. V gave up 0 bases and J gave up 0 bases, with 12 bases separating them. The CDR3 nucleotides read TGTGCCTGGAGTGTTGAGCGGGTTACCTCCTACGAGCAGTACTTC. Protein sequence: CAWSVERVTSYEQYF.

The V gene is TRBV28, the J gene TRBJ2-7, with 8 bases fitting TRBD2. Per the germline V gene, CDR1 is MDHEN and CDR2 is SYDVKM. The ends lost 6 bases at V and 2 bases at J; junction bases unmatched: 6. This CDR3 has 14 amino acids. Written as DNA, the CDR3 is TGTGCCAGCAGCGCGGGACTAGGGACCTACGAGCAGTACTTC. Protein product: CASSAGLGTYEQYF.

The chain has TRBV5-4 and TRBJ1-1; perhaps TRBD1 as D (5 bases). Germline V CDR1 and CDR2: SGHNT, YYREEE (reference sequence). Deletions cut 4 bases from V and 0 bases from J, with 13 bases between. The CDR3 spans 15 residues. The CDR3 reads CASSRTQGVNTEAFF. For the CDR3, the DNA is TGTGCCAGCAGCAGAACCCAGGGAGTGAACACTGAAGCTTTCTTT.

The chain joins TRBV19 to TRBJ2-7; D assignment may be TRBD1 or TRBD2 (5 bases each). This CDR3 contains 14 residues. Trimming stripped 6 bases from V and 0 bases from J, with 12 bases between. The germline V gene encodes CDR1 LNHDA and CDR2 SQIVND (reference sequence). The CDR3 protein is CASSPGGNSYEQYF. The CDR3 DNA reads TGTGCCAGTAGCCCTGGGGGAAACTCCTACGAGCAGTACTTC.

This chain links TRBV7-9 with TRBJ1-2; 7 nucleotides line up with TRBD1. The CDR3 loop spans 17 amino acids. V lost 5 bases and J lost 8; bases outside the gene matches: 20. Germline CDR1 reads SEHNR; CDR2 reads FQNEAQ (reference sequence). For the CDR3, the DNA is TGTGCCAGCAGCCCCCCGGGACAGACTTCTTCTAAGTTGGGCTACACCTTC. Its protein product is CASSPPGQTSSKLGYTF.

J is TRBJ2-1 and V is TRBV10-3; a weak D match, TRBD2 (6 bases). V lost 0 bases, J lost 2 bases, and 8 bases lay in between. Germline assignment: CDR1 ENHRY and CDR2 SYGVKD. The length of the CDR3 is 15 residues. CDR3 DNA sequence: TGTGCCATCAGTGAGTCACGGGGGACCTACAATGAGCAGTTCTTC. This sequence encodes CAISESRGTYNEQFF.

J is TRBJ1-2 and V is TRBV28, with 10 bases aligning to TRBD1. CDR3 length equals 18 residues. J lost 0 bases, V lost 5 bases, and 12 bases had no gene match. The germline V gene has CDR1 MDHEN and CDR2 SYDVKM. The CDR3 bases are TGTGCCAGCAGTGGGAAGGACAGGGGGATTTGGGCTAACTATGGCTACACCTTC. It encodes CASSGKDRGIWANYGYTF.

The chain employs TRBV27 and TRBJ2-5; 15 nucleotides align to TRBD2. The J call could be wrong; TRBJ2-7 is a better fit for the DNA end. The CDR3 is made up of 19 amino acids. Germline CDR1 MNHEY, CDR2 SMNVEV (reference sequence). CDR3 coding DNA: TGTGCCAGCAGTTCCAGGACCGGGACTAGCGGGAGGAGTTTCTACGAGCAGTACTTC. Residues: CASSSRTGTSGRSFYEQYF.

This clone occurred once. V gene TRBV27 combines with J gene TRBJ2-2; D gene ambiguous. Germline-derived CDR1 and CDR2 are MNHEY and SMNVEV (reference sequence). The length of the CDR3 is 14 residues. Trimming removed 3 bases from V and 4 bases from J, with 9 bases in between. The CDR3 spells CASSLLLPTGELFF. The DNA of the CDR3 is TGTGCCAGCAGTTTGCTCCTCCCCACCGGGGAGCTGTTTTTT.

This chain joins TRBV13 and TRBJ1-1; weak D call: TRBD1 (5 bases). The CDR3 runs 15 residues. Trimming took 5 bases from V and 3 from J, leaving 16 bases between them. CDR1 and CDR2 from the germline V gene are PRHDT and FYEKMQ (reference sequence). The CDR3 DNA reads TGTGCCAGCAGCGAGTCGACCGGGGGGGACACTGAAGCTTTCTTT. It encodes CASSESTGGDTEAFF.

A note on this clone: Other DNA sequences in this specimen translate into the identical CDR3. V gene TRBV7-9 combines with J gene TRBJ2-1; D call uncertain. V lost 1 base to trimming and J lost 7 bases, with 5 bases between them. The CDR3 spans 12 residues. From germline, CDR1 is SEHNR and CDR2 FQNEAQ (reference sequence). Written as DNA, the CDR3 is TGTGCCAGCAGCTTAGGGCAAAATGAGCAGTTCTTC. Protein product: CASSLGQNEQFF.

V usage is TRBV28 and J usage is TRBJ2-7; no clear D. The CDR3 sequence is 12 residues long. Germline loops: CDR1 MDHEN, CDR2 SYDVKM. Trimming removed 6 bases at V and 7 bases at J, with 13 bases between. The CDR3 here is CASRYYMGEQYF. The CDR3 bases are TGTGCCAGCAGATATTACATGGGGGAGCAGTACTTC.

The J gene is TRBJ1-5, the V gene TRBV28, with D unresolved. Trimming removed 3 bases at V and 1 base at J, with 10 bases between. Germline values: CDR1 MDHEN, CDR2 SYDVKM. The CDR3 is made up of 15 amino acids. In DNA form, the CDR3 reads TGTGCCAGCAGTTTGGAGTGGGCCAGCAATCAGCCCCAGCATTTT. It yields the protein CASSLEWASNQPQHF.

V and J are TRBV7-9 and TRBJ1-1; D gene unclear. The CDR3 runs to 11 residues. V was cut by 2 bases and J by 6 bases, with 4 bases left in between. Germline V lookup: CDR1 SEHNR, CDR2 FQNEAQ (reference sequence). The CDR3 here is CASSLTPEAFF. The CDR3, as DNA: TGTGCCAGCAGCTTAACCCCTGAAGCTTTCTTT.

The chain joins TRBV7-9 to TRBJ2-7, with D tentatively TRBD1 or TRBD2 (5 bases each). The CDR3 has 14 residues. CDR1 and CDR2 (germline): SEHNR, FQNEAQ (reference sequence). V shed 5 bases and J shed 0 bases, with 11 bases lying between them. CDR3 bases: TGTGCCAGCAGCCAGTTGGGGGTCTCCTACGAGCAGTACTTC. Translating it yields CASSQLGVSYEQYF. The variable domain in full, with the rest retrieved from reference TRBV7-9 and TRBJ2-7, is DTGVSQNPRHKITKRGQNVTFRCDPISEHNRLYWYRQTLGQGPEFLTYFQNEAQLEKSRLLSDRFSAERPKGSFSTLEIQRTEQGDSAMYLCASSQLGVSYEQYFGPGTRLTVT.

The chain combines TRBV5-4 with TRBJ2-2; either TRBD1 or TRBD2 may supply D (5 bases each). The CDR3 is made up of 13 amino acids. V was clipped by 2 bases and J by 6 bases, with 8 bases between them. The germline V gene has CDR1 SGHNT and CDR2 YYREEE (reference sequence). Written as DNA, the CDR3 is TGTGCCAGCAGCTTTCAGGGAGCCGGGGAGCTGTTTTTT. Amino acid sequence: CASSFQGAGELFF.

The chain couples TRBV5-1 to TRBJ2-2; 7 nucleotides agree with TRBD1. The CDR3 length is 15 residues. CDR1 SGHRS and CDR2 YFSETQ come from the germline V gene. After removal of 1 base from V and 3 bases from J, the junction contained 3 bases not matched to a gene. DNA for the CDR3: TGCGCCAGCAGCTTGCGACAGGGATACACCGGGGAGCTGTTTTTT. It is translated as CASSLRQGYTGELFF.

V gene TRBV5-1 combines with J gene TRBJ2-1; TRBD2 agrees at 13 bases. The junction had 2 bases not matched to a gene; V was cut back by 1 base and J by 4 bases. The CDR3 contains 16 residues. Germline CDR1 is SGHRS and CDR2 is YFSETQ. The CDR3 sequence: CASSLRLAGGYNEQFF. The DNA of the CDR3 is TGCGCCAGCAGCTTGCGACTAGCGGGGGGATACAATGAGCAGTTCTTC.